This T cell receptor beta chain emerged from a study of radiotherapy plus CTLA-4 blockade in lung cancer. Study-level information: Patients showed objective responses in about a sixth of cases, and disease control was achieved by approximately 33%. Overall study findings and caveats: Blood-borne expansion of tumor-derived TCR clones followed radiotherapy plus ipilimumab.

Assay used: immunoSEQ multiplex PCR; TCRdb lists only in-frame clones, some missing. The data show about 95,000 clones, approximately 83% seen once. CTLA-4 blockade with ipilimumab, together with focal radiation, was given to patients with chemo-refractory metastatic non-small-cell lung cancer. This CDR3 has 15 residues. Looked up from germline, CDR1 is MDHEN and CDR2 is SYDVKM. V lost 6 bases to trimming and J lost 4 bases, with 13 bases between them. On this clone itself: The antigen is undetermined.

The TCR comes from a human donor with non-small cell lung cancer who had stable disease on radiotherapy plus ipilimumab. V gene TRBV28 combines with J gene TRBJ1-6; D perhaps matches TRBD1 (5 bases). Sample: peripheral blood, taken from a patient treated with radiotherapy plus ipilimumab. Here the CDR3 DNA reads TGTGCCAGCAGGATGACAGTTCATTATAATTCACCCCTCCACTTT. Encoded protein: CASRMTVHYNSPLHF.